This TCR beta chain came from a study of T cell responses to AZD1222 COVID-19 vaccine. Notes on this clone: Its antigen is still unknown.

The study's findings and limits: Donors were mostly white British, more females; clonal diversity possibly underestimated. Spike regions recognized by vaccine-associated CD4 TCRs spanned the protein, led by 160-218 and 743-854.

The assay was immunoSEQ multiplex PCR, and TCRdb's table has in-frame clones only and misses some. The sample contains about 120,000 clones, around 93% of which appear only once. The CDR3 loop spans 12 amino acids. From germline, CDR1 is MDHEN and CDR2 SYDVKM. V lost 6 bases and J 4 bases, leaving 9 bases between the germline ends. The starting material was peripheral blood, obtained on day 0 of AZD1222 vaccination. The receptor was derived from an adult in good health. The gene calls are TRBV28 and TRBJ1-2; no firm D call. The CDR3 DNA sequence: TGTGCCAGCAGCCCTAGAGTCTATGGCTACACCTTC. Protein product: CASSPRVYGYTF.